One and the same sample provided the 19 T cell receptor beta chains below, sequenced in a study of cytomegalovirus exposure and HLA in healthy donors. The assay was immunoSEQ multiplex PCR, and TCRdb's table has in-frame clones only and misses some. The sample carries roughly 59,000 clones, 95% recorded once. Sequences were obtained from PBMCs. These receptors were collected from a young woman in good health and CMV-seropositive.

V is TRBV5-4 and J is TRBJ1-1; no reliable D call. This CDR3 spans 12 amino acids. The V gene's germline CDR1 is SGHNT and CDR2 YYREEE (reference sequence). V lost 0 bases to trimming and J lost 3 bases, with 3 bases between them. The CDR3 DNA follows: TGTGCCAGCAGCTTGGGGCACACTGAAGCTTTCTTT. It is translated as CASSLGHTEAFF.

This sequence joins TRBV6-5 and TRBJ2-7; D may be TRBD2 (5 bases). The CDR3 is 16 amino acids. The germline V and J ends were trimmed by 0 bases and 0 bases, with 12 bases remaining between them. Germline-derived CDR1 and CDR2 are MNHEY and SVGAGI. The CDR3 region has the DNA TGTGCCAGCAGTTACTCTGCTAGCCGTAGCTCCTACGAGCAGTACTTC. Translation gives CASSYSASRSSYEQYF.

The chain has TRBV4-3 and TRBJ1-2; 7 bases align to TRBD1. V trimming: 8 bases; J trimming: 0 bases; junction bases outside the gene matches: 12. Germline V lookup: CDR1 LGHNA, CDR2 YSLEER. The CDR3 length is 16 residues. The CDR3 coding sequence is TGCGCCAGCGGAACCTCAACAGGGGTTCCTAACTATGGCTACACCTTC. It codes for CASGTSTGVPNYGYTF.

The CDR3 here is CASQTRYEQFF. DNA of the CDR3: TGTGCCAGCCAGACCAGGTATGAGCAGTTCTTC. The chain has TRBV28 and TRBJ2-1; D call uncertain. CDR3 size: 11 residues. V lost 8 bases and J 8 bases, leaving 10 bases between the germline ends. Germline CDR1 reads MDHEN; CDR2 reads SYDVKM.

Regarding this clone: The sample has other DNA sequences that encode this CDR3 too. The CDR3: CASSIGRGSYEQYF. The CDR3 DNA follows: TGTGCCAGTAGTATAGGAAGAGGAAGCTACGAGCAGTACTTC. This chain joins TRBV19 and TRBJ2-7; D gene unclear. Germline assignment: CDR1 LNHDA and CDR2 SQIVND (reference sequence). V dropped 1 base and J dropped 3 bases, with 10 bases sitting between them. CDR3 length: 14 amino acids.

The chain carries TRBV18 and TRBJ1-1; D not certain. The CDR3 loop spans 16 amino acids. V shed 0 bases and J shed 7 bases, with 18 bases lying between them. Germline CDR1 reads KGHSH; CDR2 reads LQKENI. CDR3 sequence: CASSPPAGPGGGEAFF. The CDR3 DNA is TGTGCCAGCTCACCACCGGCTGGGCCAGGAGGAGGTGAAGCTTTCTTT.

This chain links TRBV30 with TRBJ2-1; D gene uncertain. The length of the CDR3 is 11 residues. The V end lost 5 bases, the J end lost 3 bases, and 5 bases lay between the germline ends. Germline CDR1 GTSNPN, CDR2 SVGIG (reference sequence). This chain's CDR3 is CAWSGYNEQFF. The CDR3 DNA is TGTGCCTGGTCCGGCTACAATGAGCAGTTCTTC. The full variable domain, rest sourced from reference TRBV30 and TRBJ2-1, is SQTIHQWPATLVQPVGSPLSLECTVEGTSNPNLYWYRQAAGRGLQLLFYSVGIGQISSEVPQNLSASRPQDRQFILSSKKLLLSDSGFYLCAWSGYNEQFFGPGTRLTVL.

The rearrangement uses TRBV2 and TRBJ1-1; D possibly corresponds to TRBD1 (6 bases). V was pared by 2 bases and J by 3 bases, with 10 bases between. Germline V gives CDR1 SNHLY, CDR2 FYNNEI. This CDR3 is 14 amino acids long. CDR3 nucleotide sequence: TGTGCCAGCAGTGAATACAGGGCGGACACTGAAGCTTTCTTT. This sequence encodes CASSEYRADTEAFF. The variable domain in full, with the rest retrieved from reference TRBV2 and TRBJ1-1, is EPEVTQTPSHQVTQMGQEVILRCVPISNHLYFYWYRQILGQKVEFLVSFYNNEISEKSEIFDDQFSVERPDGSNFTLKIRSTKLEDSAMYFCASSEYRADTEAFFGQGTRLTVV.

The table lists this clone with a few counts. This sequence joins TRBV30 and TRBJ1-6; possible D gene TRBD1, 6 bases. The length of the CDR3 is 14 residues. V lost 0 bases and J 11 bases, leaving 14 bases between the germline ends. The germline gives CDR1 GTSNPN, CDR2 SVGIG (reference sequence). The chain's CDR3 is CAWSVKGDSTPLHF. In nucleotides, the CDR3 is TGTGCCTGGAGTGTAAAGGGGGATAGTACACCCCTCCACTTT.

The chain joins TRBV28 to TRBJ1-6; 11 nucleotides agree with TRBD1. Germline CDR1 reads MDHEN; CDR2 reads SYDVKM. With 6 bases clipped from V and 5 bases from J, the junction kept 3 bases outside the gene matches. The CDR3 loop spans 15 amino acids. The CDR3 here is CASRTGQGDNSPLHF. CDR3 in DNA: TGTGCCAGCAGGACGGGACAGGGGGATAATTCACCCCTCCACTTT.

V usage is TRBV28 and J usage is TRBJ2-1; D is perhaps TRBD2 (6 bases). Germline values: CDR1 MDHEN, CDR2 SYDVKM. With 3 bases removed from V and 0 bases from J, the gap between germline ends came to 18 bases. The CDR3 has 18 amino acids. The CDR3 is CASSFGTGDPSSYNEQFF. CDR3 bases: TGTGCCAGCAGTTTCGGGACGGGAGATCCGAGCTCCTACAATGAGCAGTTCTTC.

This rearrangement joins TRBV18 to TRBJ2-2; TRBD2 is a possible D gene (5 bases). V dropped 5 bases and J dropped 6 bases, with 16 bases sitting between them. This CDR3 comprises 15 residues. CDR1 KGHSH and CDR2 LQKENI come from the germline V gene. The CDR3: CASSSSGKSPGELFF. In nucleotides, the CDR3 is TGTGCCAGCTCATCCTCCGGGAAATCTCCCGGGGAGCTGTTTTTT.

The rearrangement uses TRBV10-3 and TRBJ2-2; 14 bases align to TRBD2. Germline CDR1 is ENHRY and CDR2 is SYGVKD. The CDR3 extends over 16 amino acids. J was trimmed by 7 bases and V by 5 bases; bases with no gene match: 6. The CDR3 DNA sequence: TGTGCCATCAGTCCGGGGACTAGCGGGAGAGGCGGGGAGCTGTTTTTT. Translated: CAISPGTSGRGGELFF.

This chain uses TRBV5-4 with TRBJ2-2, with 11 bases identical to TRBD2. This CDR3 region has 15 residues. From germline, CDR1 is SGHNT and CDR2 YYREEE (reference sequence). J gave up 7 bases and V 1 base, and 3 bases lay outside the gene matches. CDR3 sequence: CASSLPSGGFGELFF. CDR3 nucleotides: TGTGCCAGCAGCTTGCCTAGCGGGGGGTTCGGGGAGCTGTTTTTT.

The V and J genes are TRBV2 and TRBJ2-7; 9 nucleotides agree with TRBD2. Germline trimming cut 9 bases from V and 1 base from J; bases unmatched to any gene: 10. The CDR3 length is 15 residues. Germline CDR1 reads SNHLY; CDR2 reads FYNNEI. In DNA form, the CDR3 reads TGTGCCAGTTTACTAGCGGGTATAGCGTCCTACGAGCAGTACTTC. It translates to CASLLAGIASYEQYF.

J is TRBJ2-7 and V is TRBV7-9; 16 positions agree with TRBD2. Germline CDR1 SEHNR, CDR2 FQNEAQ (reference sequence). The CDR3 runs to 16 residues. After removal of 5 bases from V and 4 bases from J, the junction contained 5 bases not matched to a gene. The CDR3 loop reads CASSPGLAGGGYEQYF. The CDR3 DNA sequence: TGTGCCAGCAGCCCGGGACTAGCGGGAGGGGGATACGAGCAGTACTTC.

This clone was counted once. V is TRBV19 and J is TRBJ2-7, with 10 bases identical to TRBD2. CDR3 length: 14 residues. After removal of 7 bases from V and 0 bases from J, the junction contained 3 bases not matched to a gene. Germline CDR1 LNHDA, CDR2 SQIVND (reference sequence). The CDR3 nucleotides read TGTGCCAGTAATAGCGGGAGGAGCTCCTACGAGCAGTACTTC. Encoded protein: CASNSGRSSYEQYF. The entire variable domain, with the rest obtained from reference TRBV19 and TRBJ2-7, is as follows: DGGITQSPKYLFRKEGQNVTLSCEQNLNHDAMYWYRQDPGQGLRLIYYSQIVNDFQKGDIAEGYSVSREKKESFPLTVTSAQKNPTAFYLCASNSGRSSYEQYFGPGTRLTVT.

The chain links TRBV7-8 to TRBJ2-1; perhaps TRBD2 as D (7 bases). Trimming left V 1 base short and J 7 bases short, with 14 bases between. The CDR3 covers 15 residues. The germline gives CDR1 SGHVS, CDR2 FQNEAQ. CDR3 region: CASSLDGGLGNEQFF. Written as DNA, the CDR3 is TGTGCCAGCAGCTTAGACGGGGGGCTCGGAAATGAGCAGTTCTTC. Full variable domain (remainder filled in from reference TRBV7-8 and TRBJ2-1): GAGVSQSPRYKVAKRGQDVALRCDPISGHVSLFWYQQALGQGPEFLTYFQNEAQLDKSGLPSDRFFAERPEGSVSTLKIQRTQQEDSAVYLCASSLDGGLGNEQFFGPGTRLTVL.

The CDR3 DNA is TGTGCCAGCAGCCCGCTCCTGAGTTGGTTAGCGGGAGGGTCTAATGAGCAGTTCTTC. Protein product: CASSPLLSWLAGGSNEQFF. The chain recombines TRBV14 with TRBJ2-1; 11 bases align to TRBD2. Germline assignment: CDR1 SGHDN and CDR2 FVKESK. V lost 4 bases, J lost 7 bases, and 18 bases stayed unmatched. The CDR3 is 19 amino acids.